The present entry profiles one T cell receptor (beta chain) with its context. Its specificity is not known. Assay used: immunoSEQ multiplex PCR; TCRdb lists only in-frame clones, some missing. The sample holds 6,500 to 8,500 clones, approximately 88% seen once. This record belongs to a study of chemoradiotherapy in HPV16-positive cancers. Study-level findings and limits: Only a couple of HPV16-positive patients supplied the functional HPV-specificity definition. In HPV16-positive patients, HPV-responsive T-cell expansion tracked better recurrence-free survival. Non-HPV-specific T cells did not expand in tumors during treatment, whereas candidate HPV-specific clones and E7-related motifs did.

V lost 5 bases and J 5 bases, leaving 15 bases between the germline ends. The CDR3 contains 14 residues. Germline CDR1 and CDR2: SEHNR and FQNEAQ (reference sequence). Sample: blood, taken from a patient who underwent chemoradiotherapy. The sequence was collected from a human donor with HPV-associated anogenital cancer. The chain is built from TRBV7-9 and TRBJ2-5, with TRBD2 as a possible D gene (5 bases). This CDR3 reads CASSTPGFGETQYF. The CDR3 DNA is TGTGCCAGCAGCACGCCGGGGTTTGGTGAGACCCAGTACTTC.